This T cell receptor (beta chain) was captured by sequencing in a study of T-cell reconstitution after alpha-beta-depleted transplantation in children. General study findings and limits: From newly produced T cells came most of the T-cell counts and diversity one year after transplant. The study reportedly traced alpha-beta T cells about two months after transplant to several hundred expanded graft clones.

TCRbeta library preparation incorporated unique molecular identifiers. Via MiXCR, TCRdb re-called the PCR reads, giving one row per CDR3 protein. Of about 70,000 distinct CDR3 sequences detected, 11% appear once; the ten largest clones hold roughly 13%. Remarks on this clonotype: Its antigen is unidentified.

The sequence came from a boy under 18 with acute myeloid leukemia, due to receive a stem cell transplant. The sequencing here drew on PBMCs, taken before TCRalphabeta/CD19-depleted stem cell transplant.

The DNA for the CDR3 is TGTGCCAGCAGCCCCCAATGGGTCCAGGAGACCCAGTACTTC. This gives the protein CASSPQWVQETQYF. V usage is TRBV27 and J usage is TRBJ2-5; D gene uncertain. The ends were cut back, 6 bases at V and 5 bases at J, with 16 bases in the middle. Germline lookup yields CDR1 MNHEY and CDR2 SMNVEV (reference sequence). This CDR3 contains 14 residues.